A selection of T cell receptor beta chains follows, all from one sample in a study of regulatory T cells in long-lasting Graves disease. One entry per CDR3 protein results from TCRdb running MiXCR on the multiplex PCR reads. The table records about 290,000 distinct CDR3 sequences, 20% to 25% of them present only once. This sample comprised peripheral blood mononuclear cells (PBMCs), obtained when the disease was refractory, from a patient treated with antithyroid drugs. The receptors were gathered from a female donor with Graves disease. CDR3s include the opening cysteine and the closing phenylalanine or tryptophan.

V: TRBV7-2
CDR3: CASSLPGAYGYTF

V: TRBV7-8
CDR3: CASSLDRVSGYTF

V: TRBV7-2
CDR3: CAGRHQPQHF

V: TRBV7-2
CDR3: CASSSGRIPYEQYF

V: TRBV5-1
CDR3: CASSLDSLRWGTRNEQYF

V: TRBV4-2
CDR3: CASSQWETPQETQYF

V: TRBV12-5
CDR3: CASGLARTSGKGDEQFF

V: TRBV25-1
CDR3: CASSELTATNTEAFF

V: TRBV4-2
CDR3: CASSQEPNTYSYEQYF

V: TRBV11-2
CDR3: CASSPWTTQETQYF

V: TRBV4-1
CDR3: CASSQDSGRAGELFF

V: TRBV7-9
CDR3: CASSLSGARNEQYF

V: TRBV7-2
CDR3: CASSLMTGLREQYF

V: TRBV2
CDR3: CASSVRDGSYEQYF

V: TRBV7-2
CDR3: CASSLEAVTGDTEAFF

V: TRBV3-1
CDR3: CASSQDVSRTTYEQYF

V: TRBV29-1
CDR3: CSATTGSSTEAFF

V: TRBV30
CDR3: CAWRVDRSTEAFF

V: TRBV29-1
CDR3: CSVEVLAGDPETQYF

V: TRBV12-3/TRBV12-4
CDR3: CASSLDGGSFYNEQFF

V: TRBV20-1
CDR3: CSARDLRGELFF

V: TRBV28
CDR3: CASSQGYTEAFF

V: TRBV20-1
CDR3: CSRRTGQETQYF

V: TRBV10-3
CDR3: CAISMGQGTDTQYF

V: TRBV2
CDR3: CASSIKSGTGELFF

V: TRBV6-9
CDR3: CASSYLGTDSYEQYF

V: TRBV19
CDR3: CASAGQARSPLHF

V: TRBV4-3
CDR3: CASSHEVWKDRLPGYTF

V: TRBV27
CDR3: CASSPLAGPGSYEQYF

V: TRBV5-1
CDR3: CASSLGAGEGYTF

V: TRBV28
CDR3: CASSLRPLGTPQLVYEQYF

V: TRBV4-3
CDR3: CASSQGTSGRAGYNEQFF

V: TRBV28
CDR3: CASSLSAGMSQPQHF

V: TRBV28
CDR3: CATLGRAWQGTEAFF

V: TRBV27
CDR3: CASSLTLNREQFF

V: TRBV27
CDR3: CASSPVSYNSPLHF

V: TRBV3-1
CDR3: CASSSLAGGPVEQFF

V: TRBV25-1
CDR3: CASSSPSSGNTIYF

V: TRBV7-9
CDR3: CASSLGLSVAGLPETQYF

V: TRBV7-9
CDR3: CASSRGLAGDSTGELFF

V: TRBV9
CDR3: CASSVEEGGGPVNTEAFF

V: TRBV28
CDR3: CASRRGGGREKLFF

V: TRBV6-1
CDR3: CASSYPRFTGELFF

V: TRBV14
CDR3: CASSQWPRVDSRETQYF

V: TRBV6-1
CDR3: CASSELKGQYYEQYF

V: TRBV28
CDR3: CASSWDSSYEQYF

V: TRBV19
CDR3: CATGQRFYEQYF

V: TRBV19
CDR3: CASKIEGNQPQHF

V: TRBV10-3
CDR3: CATGTGFGSTDTQYF

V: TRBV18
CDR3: CASSPMNSEGTDTQYF

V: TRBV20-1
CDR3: CSATGATAYGYTF

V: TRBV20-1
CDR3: CSATKGETQYF

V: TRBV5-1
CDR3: CASSLAPGNLYEQYF

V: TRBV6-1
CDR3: CASRPGGGGYTF

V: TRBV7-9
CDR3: CASSSTSAAGQLVGKLFF

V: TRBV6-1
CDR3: CASRITGGTEAFF

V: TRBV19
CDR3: CASSPSWSGRTEAFF